What follows is one TCR beta chain and its context. Clones were sequenced by immunoSEQ multiplex PCR, and TCRdb holds only the in-frame ones, with some missing. Altogether 300,000 to 400,000 clones are present, under 90% being singletons, with the ten largest covering around 5.5%. This sample was included in a study of Ad26.COV2.S vaccination and SARS-CoV-2 variants. Treatment in this sample: about 20 received Ad26.COV2.S at low or high dose, single or two shots; five or six received placebo; per-sample allocation not given. Sampling happened 63 days after the first vaccine or placebo injection. The length of the CDR3 is 18 residues. Losses at the gene ends were 7 bases for V and 3 bases for J; bases not matched to a gene: 18. Germline assignment: CDR1 SEHNR and CDR2 FQNEAQ (reference sequence).

The sequencing here drew on peripheral blood, taken in a trial of Ad26.COV2.S vaccine versus placebo. The clonotype comes from a person aged 18 to 59 who received the Ad26.COV2.S COVID-19 vaccine or a placebo. J is TRBJ2-1 and V is TRBV7-9, with 7 positions matching TRBD1. CDR3: CASIEAPTERGLYNEQFF. The CDR3 nucleotides read TGTGCCAGCATCGAGGCACCGACAGAAAGGGGGCTCTACAATGAGCAGTTCTTC.